Here is one T cell receptor beta chain with its context. The antigen is unknown. This sample is drawn from a study of T cell repertoires in cytomegalovirus infection. Study details: Public TCR beta signatures were indicative of both CMV infection and a matching HLA type.

Each CDR3 protein gets one entry after TCRdb re-called the reads with MiXCR. The sample consists of fewer than 350,000 distinct CDR3 sequences, 15% to 20% of them appearing once. The CDR3 is 16 residues long. Germline loops: CDR1 SQVTM, CDR2 ANQGSEA. V lost 3 bases to trimming and J lost 1 base; unmatched junction nucleotides: 10. Study results and caveats: Using cumulative public TCR beta family frequency, the authors identified those who carried CMV together with the relevant HLA. The ex vivo response was dominated by HLA-C-restricted CMV-specific TCR beta clonotypes.

Sample: PBMCs. The chain employs TRBV29-1 and TRBJ1-2; 8 bases map to TRBD1. This sequence originates from a human donor in good health (CMV status not recorded). Some clones in this sample may be carry-over from other donors' samples. The chain's CDR3 is CSVEVRTGRLNYGYTF. CDR3 coding DNA: TGCAGCGTTGAGGTTCGGACAGGGCGCCTTAACTATGGCTACACCTTC.